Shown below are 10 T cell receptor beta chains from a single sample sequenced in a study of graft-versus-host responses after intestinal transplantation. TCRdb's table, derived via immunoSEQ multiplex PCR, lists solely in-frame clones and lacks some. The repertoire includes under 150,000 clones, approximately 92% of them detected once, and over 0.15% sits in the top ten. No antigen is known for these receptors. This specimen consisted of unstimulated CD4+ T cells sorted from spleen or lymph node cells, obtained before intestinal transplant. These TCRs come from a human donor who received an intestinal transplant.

CDR3: CTSSQDGTSGGADTQYF. The CDR3 bases are TGCACCAGCAGCCAAGATGGGACTAGCGGGGGGGCAGATACGCAGTATTTT. This chain links TRBV1 with TRBJ2-3; the D call in the table, TRBD2, was not verified against the DNA. TRBV1 is a recognized pseudogene. The CDR3 loop spans 17 amino acids.

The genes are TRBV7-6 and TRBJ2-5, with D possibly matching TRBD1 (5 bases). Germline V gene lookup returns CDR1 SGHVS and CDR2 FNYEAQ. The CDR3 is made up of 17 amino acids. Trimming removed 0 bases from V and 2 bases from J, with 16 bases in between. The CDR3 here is CASSLAMGPWVQETQYF. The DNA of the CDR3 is TGTGCCAGCAGCTTAGCGATGGGGCCTTGGGTGCAAGAGACCCAGTACTTC.

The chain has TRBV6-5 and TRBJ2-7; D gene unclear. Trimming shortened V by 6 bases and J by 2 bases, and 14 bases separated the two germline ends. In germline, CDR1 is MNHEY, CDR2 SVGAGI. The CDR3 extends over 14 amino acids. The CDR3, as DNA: TGTGCCAGCAGGCCCACCTGGACCGCCTACGAGCAGTACTTC. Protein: CASRPTWTAYEQYF.

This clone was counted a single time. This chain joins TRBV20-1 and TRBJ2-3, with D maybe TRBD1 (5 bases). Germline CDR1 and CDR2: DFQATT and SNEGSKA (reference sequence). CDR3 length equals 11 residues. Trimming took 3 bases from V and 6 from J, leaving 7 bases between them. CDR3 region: CSARRQDTQYF. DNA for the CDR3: TGCAGTGCTAGGCGACAGGATACGCAGTATTTT.

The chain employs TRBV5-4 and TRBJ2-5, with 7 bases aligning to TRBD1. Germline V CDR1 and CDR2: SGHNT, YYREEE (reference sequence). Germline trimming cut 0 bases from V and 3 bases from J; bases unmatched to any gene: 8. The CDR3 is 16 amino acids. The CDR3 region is CASSLGSLTGKETQYF. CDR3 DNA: TGTGCCAGCAGCTTGGGTTCTTTGACAGGGAAAGAGACCCAGTACTTC.

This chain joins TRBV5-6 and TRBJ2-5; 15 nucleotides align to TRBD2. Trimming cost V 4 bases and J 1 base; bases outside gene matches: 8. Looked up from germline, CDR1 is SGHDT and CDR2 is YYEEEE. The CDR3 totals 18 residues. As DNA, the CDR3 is TGTGCCAGCAGCGCCCGGACTAGCGGGGGGGCTATCCAAGAGACCCAGTACTTC. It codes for CASSARTSGGAIQETQYF.

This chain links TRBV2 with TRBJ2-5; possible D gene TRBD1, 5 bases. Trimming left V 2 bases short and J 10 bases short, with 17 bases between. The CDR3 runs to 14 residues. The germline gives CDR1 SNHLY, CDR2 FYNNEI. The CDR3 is CASSEHAGRGDQYF. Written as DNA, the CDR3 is TGTGCCAGCAGTGAACACGCTGGTAGGGGTGACCAGTACTTC.

CDR3 sequence reads: CASSLFAGDVYEQYF. In DNA form, the CDR3 reads TGTGCCAGCAGCTTGTTCGCGGGGGACGTCTACGAGCAGTACTTC. The gene calls are TRBV5-6 and TRBJ2-7; 7 positions agree with TRBD2. J gave up 3 bases and V 1 base, and 7 bases lay outside the gene matches. CDR3 length: 15 residues. Germline-derived CDR1 and CDR2 are SGHDT and YYEEEE.

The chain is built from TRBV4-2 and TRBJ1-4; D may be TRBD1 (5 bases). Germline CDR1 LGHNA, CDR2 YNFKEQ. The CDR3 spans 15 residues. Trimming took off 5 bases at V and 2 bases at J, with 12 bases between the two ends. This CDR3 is CASSGGDSTNEKLFF. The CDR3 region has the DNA TGTGCCAGCAGCGGAGGGGACTCTACTAATGAAAAACTGTTTTTT.

The CDR3 spells CASSGGITTEAFF. The CDR3 DNA reads as TGTGCCAGCAGCGGCGGGATAACCACTGAAGCTTTCTTT. The chain has TRBV7-3 and TRBJ1-1; no reliable D call. The CDR3 spans 13 residues. V dropped 5 bases and J dropped 4 bases, with 11 bases sitting between them. The germline gives CDR1 SGHTA, CDR2 FQGTGA.